The clone carrying this T cell receptor (beta chain) appeared many times. Antigen unknown. Germline CDR1 reads DFQATT; CDR2 reads SNEGSKA (reference sequence). Trimming cost V 6 bases and J 5 bases, with 19 bases left between them. This CDR3 spans 14 amino acids. From RNA transcripts, TCR beta CDR3 regions were amplified. The HTBI primer set drove a first-round RT-PCR of the TCR CDR3. Using its own MiXCR run on the multiplex PCR reads, TCRdb lists one record per CDR3 protein. The data show hundreds of thousands of distinct CDR3 sequences, about 14% seen once. The data derive from a study of T cells in Graves' hyperthyroidism and ophthalmopathy. Regarding the study as a whole: A model of 13 V-J features distinguished ophthalmopathy from stable hyperthyroidism.

With duration under 3 months, ophthalmopathy was active: Clinical Activity Score at least 3, NOSPECS at least 4. Patients showing uncontrolled infection, other autoimmune disease, pregnancy or lactation were ineligible. The authors took PBMCs from 10 ml fresh peripheral blood. The clonotype originates from a man younger than 35 with Graves' ophthalmopathy. The sequenced sample was blood. This chain joins TRBV20-1 and TRBJ2-5; D unresolved. Here the CDR3 DNA reads TGCAGTGCGCCGATGCGGAAGTTTAGGGAGACCCAGTACTTC. Its protein product is CSAPMRKFRETQYF.